Listed below are T cell receptor beta chains from one sample, sequenced in a study of T cell changes during pregnancy in multiple sclerosis. The protocol was immunoSEQ multiplex PCR, while the TCRdb copy is restricted to in-frame clones and leaves out a portion. Counted here are approximately 60,000 clones, 85% to 95% occurring once; the ten biggest clones make up less than 4%. This sample comprised CD8+ T cells from peripheral blood mononuclear cells, obtained in the third trimester of pregnancy. The receptor set was obtained from a female donor with multiple sclerosis, enrolled in a pregnancy study. CDR3s include the opening cysteine and the closing phenylalanine or tryptophan. D genes are given only for firm matches. The size of a clone is reported for some rows only, either as once, few or many, or as a class for expanded clones.

J gene | clone size | CDR3 length | V gene | D gene | CDR3 protein | CDR3 DNA
TRBJ1-3 | - | 18 | TRBV9 | TRBD1 | CASSLTGGLLYSGNTIYF | TGTGCCAGCAGCCTGACAGGGGGCTTACTATACTCTGGAAACACCATATATTTT
TRBJ1-1 | - | 16 | TRBV9 | - | CASSGGQGQGTTEAFF | TGTGCCAGCAGCGGGGGGCAGGGTCAGGGGACCACTGAAGCTTTCTTT
TRBJ1-1 | - | 19 | TRBV27 | - | CASSRDISQGKRVYTEAFF | TGTGCCAGCAGTCGAGATATTTCCCAGGGGAAGAGGGTATACACTGAAGCTTTCTTT
TRBJ2-7 | - | 13 | TRBV2 | TRBD2 | CASTLAGFYEQYF | TGTGCCAGTACACTAGCGGGGTTCTACGAGCAGTACTTC
TRBJ2-1 | - | 15 | TRBV27 | TRBD2 | CASSSGTSGGDEQFF | TGTGCCAGCAGTTCCGGGACTAGCGGGGGGGATGAGCAGTTCTTC
TRBJ2-7 | - | 15 | TRBV13 | TRBD1 | CASSFGDSSSYEQYF | TGTGCCAGCAGCTTCGGGGACAGCAGCTCCTACGAGCAGTACTTC
TRBJ2-7 | - | 14 | TRBV29-1 | TRBD1 | CSVEDDGTGDEQYF | TGCAGCGTTGAAGACGATGGGACAGGGGACGAGCAGTACTTC
TRBJ1-5 | - | 15 | TRBV6-5 | - | CASSAYPGSRQPQHF | TGTGCCAGCAGTGCCTATCCAGGGTCTAGACAGCCCCAGCATTTT
TRBJ1-1 | - | 13 | TRBV10-1 | - | CASRARENTEAFF | TGCGCCAGCAGAGCCAGGGAGAACACTGAAGCTTTCTTT
TRBJ2-5 | - | 18 | TRBV7-2 | TRBD2 | CASSIGTSGRAARETQYF | TGTGCCAGCAGCATCGGGACTAGCGGGAGGGCCGCTAGGGAGACCCAGTACTTC
TRBJ1-5 | few | 13 | TRBV19 | TRBD1 | CASSSPGGQPQHF | TGTGCCAGTAGTAGCCCAGGGGGTCAGCCCCAGCATTTT
TRBJ1-1 | - | 14 | TRBV5-1 | - | CASSLAQVNTEAFF | TGCGCCAGCAGCTTGGCTCAGGTGAACACTGAAGCTTTCTTT
TRBJ2-3 | - | 12 | TRBV5-6 | - | CASSFGTDTQYF | TGTGCCAGCAGCTTCGGGACAGATACGCAGTATTTT
TRBJ2-1 | - | 14 | TRBV27 | TRBD2 | CASTSGSSYNEQFF | TGTGCCAGCACTAGCGGGAGCTCCTACAATGAGCAGTTCTTC
TRBJ2-1 | once | 20 | TRBV27 | TRBD2 | CASSPFWTSGALSSYNEQFF | TGTGCCAGCAGCCCATTCTGGACTAGCGGGGCCCTAAGCTCCTACAATGAGCAGTTCTTC
TRBJ2-2 | - | 11 | TRBV5-4 | - | CASQNTGELFF | TGTGCCAGCCAGAACACCGGGGAGCTGTTTTTT
TRBJ2-6 | once | 16 | TRBV9 | - | CASSGPRRPGANVLTF | TGTGCCAGCAGCGGACCTAGACGGCCTGGGGCCAACGTCCTGACTTTC
TRBJ2-2 | - | 14 | TRBV6-6 | - | CASNGGPNTGELFF | TGTGCCAGCAATGGCGGGCCGAACACCGGGGAGCTGTTTTTT
TRBJ2-7 | - | 14 | TRBV28 | TRBD1 | CASSSRTGRHEQYF | TGTGCCAGCAGTTCCCGGACAGGGCGCCACGAGCAGTACTTC
TRBJ1-2 | - | 13 | TRBV30 | TRBD1 | CAWFGQGTYGYTF | TGTGCCTGGTTCGGACAGGGGACCTATGGCTACACCTTC
TRBJ2-2 | once | 16 | TRBV7-6 | TRBD2 | CASSSPAGSITGELFF | TGTGCCAGCAGCTCGCCAGCGGGAAGTATCACCGGGGAGCTGTTTTTT
TRBJ2-1 | - | 14 | TRBV30 | TRBD1 | CAWSSGTGGNEQFF | TGTGCCTGGAGTTCCGGGACAGGGGGCAATGAGCAGTTCTTC
TRBJ1-1 | - | 14 | TRBV10-1 | - | CASSEWTSNTEAFF | TGCGCCAGCAGTGAGTGGACATCGAACACTGAAGCTTTCTTT
TRBJ2-1 | - | 15 | TRBV6-5 | - | CASSPSSRVNNEQFF | TGTGCCAGCAGTCCAAGCAGCAGGGTTAATAATGAGCAGTTCTTC
TRBJ2-2 | - | 15 | TRBV10-1 | - | CASSAGIVNTGELFF | TGCGCCAGCAGTGCAGGGATAGTGAACACCGGGGAGCTGTTTTTT
TRBJ2-7 | - | 11 | TRBV6-1 | - | CASSPHYEQYF | TGTGCCAGCAGCCCCCACTACGAGCAGTACTTC
TRBJ1-1 | - | 11 | TRBV7-9 | - | CASSYSTEAFF | TGTGCCAGCAGCTACAGCACTGAAGCTTTCTTT
TRBJ2-1 | - | 17 | TRBV5-1 | TRBD2 | CASSHGLAGKSYNEQFF | TGCGCCAGCAGCCACGGACTAGCGGGGAAATCCTACAATGAGCAGTTCTTC
TRBJ2-1 | - | 16 | TRBV4-3 | - | CASSQDRWEELNEQFF | TGCGCCAGCAGCCAAGATCGCTGGGAGGAGCTCAATGAGCAGTTCTTC
TRBJ2-6 | - | 15 | TRBV4-1 | - | CASSQRGSGANVLTF | TGCGCCAGCAGCCAAAGGGGAAGTGGGGCCAACGTCCTGACTTTC
TRBJ2-1 | - | 19 | TRBV4-1 | - | CASSQESVPLNPTDNEQFF | TGCGCCAGCAGCCAAGAATCCGTCCCCCTGAACCCTACCGACAATGAGCAGTTCTTC
TRBJ2-1 | - | 14 | TRBV4-1 | - | CASSQEPPDNEQFF | TGCGCCAGCAGCCAAGAGCCGCCAGACAATGAGCAGTTCTTC
TRBJ1-5 | - | 15 | TRBV27 | - | CASSWGGDGNQPQHF | TGTGCCAGCAGTTGGGGAGGGGATGGCAATCAGCCCCAGCATTTT
TRBJ2-7 | - | 14 | TRBV7-8 | TRBD2 | CASTGLAGGREQYF | TGTGCCAGCACCGGACTAGCGGGAGGCCGGGAGCAGTACTTC
TRBJ2-7 | - | 15 | TRBV11-2 | TRBD1 | CASSSRQGPTYEQYF | TGTGCCAGCAGCTCCCGACAGGGTCCAACCTACGAGCAGTACTTC
TRBJ2-7 | once | 15 | TRBV19 | TRBD1 | CASTPGQGTSYEQYF | TGTGCCAGTACCCCGGGACAGGGGACCTCCTACGAGCAGTACTTC
TRBJ1-4 | - | 18 | TRBV6-1 | TRBD1 | CASSEVGQGVVINEKLFF | TGTGCCAGCAGTGAAGTTGGACAGGGAGTGGTAATTAATGAAAAACTGTTTTTT
TRBJ2-6 | - | 15 | TRBV7-2 | - | CASSLRVSGANVLTF | TGTGCCAGCAGCTTACGCGTCTCTGGGGCCAACGTCCTGACTTTC
TRBJ2-2 | once | 17 | TRBV7-9 | TRBD2 | CASSLGLAGWGTGELFF | TGTGCCAGCAGCTTAGGACTAGCGGGATGGGGCACCGGGGAGCTGTTTTTT
TRBJ2-7 | - | 14 | TRBV5-5 | - | CASSLEDNSYEQYF | TGTGCCAGCAGCTTGGAGGACAACTCCTACGAGCAGTACTTC
TRBJ2-7 | few | 13 | TRBV30 | - | CAWSSTGPYEQYF | TGTGCCTGGAGTTCGACAGGCCCTTACGAGCAGTACTTC
TRBJ1-1 | - | 15 | TRBV5-6 | - | CASSSPGRGKTEAFF | TGTGCCAGCAGCTCGCCGGGCAGGGGCAAAACTGAAGCTTTCTTT
TRBJ2-5 | - | 15 | TRBV19 | TRBD2 | CASSITGLEVETQYF | TGTGCCAGTAGTATAACGGGACTAGAGGTCGAGACCCAGTACTTC
TRBJ2-2 | few | 16 | TRBV6-4 | TRBD2 | CASSDSISGITGELFF | TGTGCCAGCAGTGACTCGATTAGCGGGATAACCGGGGAGCTGTTTTTT
TRBJ1-2 | - | 14 | TRBV5-1 | - | CASSLGTAPYGYTF | TGCGCCAGCAGCTTGGGGACAGCTCCCTATGGCTACACCTTC
TRBJ1-1 | - | 13 | TRBV19 | TRBD1 | CASSIGTATEAFF | TGTGCCAGTAGTATCGGGACAGCCACTGAAGCTTTCTTT
TRBJ2-3 | - | 15 | TRBV4-1 | TRBD2 | CASSLLAGSSDTQYF | TGCGCCAGCAGCCTCCTAGCGGGAAGCTCGGATACGCAGTATTTT
TRBJ1-3 | - | 16 | TRBV5-6 | - | CASSLPGHLSGNTIYF | TGTGCCAGCAGCTTGCCGGGACACCTATCTGGAAACACCATATATTTT
TRBJ1-4 | once | 13 | TRBV2 | - | CASSGDKNEKLFF | TGTGCCAGCAGTGGGGACAAAAACGAAAAACTGTTTTTT
TRBJ2-1 | - | 13 | TRBV11-3 | TRBD2 | CASSFSGGNEQFF | TGTGCCAGCAGCTTTTCGGGGGGGAATGAGCAGTTCTTC
TRBJ2-1 | once | 18 | TRBV13 | TRBD2 | CASSLSPVLAGALNEQFF | TGTGCCAGCAGCTTATCCCCGGTACTAGCGGGTGCCCTCAATGAGCAGTTCTTC
TRBJ2-4 | once | 13 | TRBV29-1 | - | CSVLRVGKDIQYF | TGCAGCGTTCTGAGGGTGGGGAAGGACATTCAGTACTTC
TRBJ2-7 | few | 17 | TRBV5-1 | TRBD2 | CASSSGLAGVWSYEQYF | TGCGCCAGCAGCTCGGGACTAGCGGGAGTGTGGTCCTACGAGCAGTACTTC
TRBJ2-7 | - | 11 | TRBV7-9 | - | CAVGGGYEQYF | TGTGCCGTAGGAGGAGGGTACGAGCAGTACTTC
TRBJ2-2 | - | 15 | TRBV6-4 | - | CASSPGGSDTGELFF | TGTGCCAGCAGCCCCGGAGGGTCCGACACCGGGGAGCTGTTTTTT
TRBJ1-4 | - | 16 | TRBV11-2 | TRBD1 | CASSNRDRGWEEKLFF | TGTGCCAGCAGCAACCGGGACAGAGGTTGGGAGGAAAAACTGTTTTTT